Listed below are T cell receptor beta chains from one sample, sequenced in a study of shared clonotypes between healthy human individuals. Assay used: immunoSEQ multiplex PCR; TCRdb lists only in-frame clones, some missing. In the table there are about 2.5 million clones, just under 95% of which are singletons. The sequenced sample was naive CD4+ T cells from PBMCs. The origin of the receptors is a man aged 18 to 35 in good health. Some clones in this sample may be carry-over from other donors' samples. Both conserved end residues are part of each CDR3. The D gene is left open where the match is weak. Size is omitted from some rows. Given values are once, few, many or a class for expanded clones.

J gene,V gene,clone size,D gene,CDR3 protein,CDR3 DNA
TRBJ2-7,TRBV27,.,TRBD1,CASSLSPWTGPYEQYF,TGTGCCAGCAGTTTATCACCGTGGACAGGCCCCTACGAGCAGTACTTC
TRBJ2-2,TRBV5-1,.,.,CASSSVTNTGELFF,TGCGCCAGCAGCTCAGTAACGAACACCGGGGAGCTGTTTTTT
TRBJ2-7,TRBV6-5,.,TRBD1,CASSPHRGSYEQYF,TGTGCCAGCAGTCCTCACAGGGGCTCCTACGAGCAGTACTTC
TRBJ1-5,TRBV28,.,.,CASYTEGMRSNQPQHF,TGTGCCAGCTATACGGAGGGGATGCGGAGCAATCAGCCCCAGCATTTT
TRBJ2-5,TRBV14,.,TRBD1,CASSQVDYYRGQETQYF,TGTGCCAGCAGCCAAGTGGATTACTACAGGGGGCAAGAGACCCAGTACTTC
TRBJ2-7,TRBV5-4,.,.,CASSSKSGSSYEQYF,TGTGCCAGCAGCTCAAAGAGCGGGTCCTCCTACGAGCAGTACTTC
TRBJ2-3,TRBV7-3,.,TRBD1,CASGQGTDTQYF,TGTGCCAGCGGACAGGGCACAGATACGCAGTATTTT
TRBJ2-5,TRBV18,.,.,CASRRQFQETQYF,TGTGCCAGCCGCCGACAGTTCCAAGAGACCCAGTACTTC
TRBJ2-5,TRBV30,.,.,CAWSGTQLETQYF,TGTGCCTGGAGTGGCACCCAATTAGAGACCCAGTACTTC
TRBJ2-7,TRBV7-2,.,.,CASSLALATTYEQYF,TGTGCCAGCAGCTTAGCGTTGGCAACCACCTACGAGCAGTACTTC
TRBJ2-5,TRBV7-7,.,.,CASSPKTGVETQYF,TGTGCCAGCAGCCCAAAGACGGGAGTAGAGACCCAGTACTTC
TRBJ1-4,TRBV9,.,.,CASSVGPGPGEKLFF,TGTGCCAGCAGCGTAGGGCCGGGGCCCGGTGAAAAACTGTTTTTT
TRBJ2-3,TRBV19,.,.,CASSRQRGGDTQYF,TGTGCCAGTAGTAGGCAGCGAGGGGGAGATACGCAGTATTTT
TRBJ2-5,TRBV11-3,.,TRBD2,CASSSGSGTLETQYF,TGTGCCAGCAGCTCCGGGAGCGGGACCTTAGAGACCCAGTACTTC
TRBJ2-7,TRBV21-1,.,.,CASSKVFEQRYEQYF,TGTGCCAGCAGCAAAGTCTTCGAACAGAGATACGAGCAGTACTTC
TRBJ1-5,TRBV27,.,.,CASSLGRPPGPQHF,TGTGCCAGCAGTTTGGGACGGCCGCCGGGGCCCCAGCATTTT
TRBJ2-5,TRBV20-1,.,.,CSGKRETQYF,TGCAGTGGTAAGCGGGAGACCCAGTACTTC
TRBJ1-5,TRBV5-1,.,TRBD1,CASSPQPGQGAQPQHF,TGCGCCAGCAGCCCCCAACCAGGACAGGGGGCTCAGCCCCAGCATTTT
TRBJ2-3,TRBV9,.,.,CASSVAPIGADTQYF,TGTGCCAGCAGCGTAGCCCCCATTGGAGCAGATACGCAGTATTTT
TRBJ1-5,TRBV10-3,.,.,CAISRRQSNQPQHF,TGTGCCATCAGTAGAAGACAGAGCAATCAGCCCCAGCATTTT
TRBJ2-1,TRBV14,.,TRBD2,CASSRSGLAGGDEQFF,TGTGCCAGCAGCCGCTCGGGACTAGCGGGAGGAGATGAGCAGTTCTTC
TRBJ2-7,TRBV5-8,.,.,CASSRRQLSSYEQYF,TGTGCCAGCAGCCGGCGACAGTTGAGCTCCTACGAGCAGTACTTC
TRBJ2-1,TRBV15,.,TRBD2,CATSRDPRSIRASGAKDEQFF,TGTGCCACCAGCAGAGACCCACGATCTATTAGGGCTAGCGGGGCGAAGGATGAGCAGTTCTTC
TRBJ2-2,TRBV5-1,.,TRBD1,CASSLRRVWDSENTGELFF,TGCGCCAGCAGCCTTAGAAGAGTCTGGGACAGTGAGAACACCGGGGAGCTGTTTTTT
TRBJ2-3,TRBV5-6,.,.,CASSFLVGTDTQYF,TGTGCCAGCAGCTTTCTGGTCGGCACAGATACGCAGTATTTT
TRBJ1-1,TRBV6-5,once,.,CASTTNGRDTEAFF,TGTGCCAGCACCACTAACGGGCGGGACACTGAAGCTTTCTTT
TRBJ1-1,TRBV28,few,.,CASSLRWFGEAFF,TGTGCCAGCAGTTTGAGGTGGTTCGGTGAAGCTTTCTTT
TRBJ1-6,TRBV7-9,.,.,CASSLAKGSPNSPLHF,TGTGCCAGCAGCTTAGCGAAGGGATCTCCTAATTCACCCCTCCACTTT
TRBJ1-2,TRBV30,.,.,CAWREASGLNYGYTF,TGTGCCTGGAGAGAAGCCTCAGGGCTTAACTATGGCTACACCTTC
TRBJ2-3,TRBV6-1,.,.,CASRAVTDTQYF,TGTGCCAGCAGGGCAGTGACAGATACGCAGTATTTT
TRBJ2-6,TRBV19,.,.,CASSAKRANVLTF,TGTGCCAGTAGTGCCAAGCGAGCCAACGTCCTGACTTTC
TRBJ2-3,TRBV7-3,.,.,CASSRWGESDTQYF,TGTGCCAGCAGCCGTTGGGGCGAATCCGATACGCAGTATTTT
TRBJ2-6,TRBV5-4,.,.,CASAFRRSSGANVLTF,TGTGCCAGCGCATTCAGGCGGAGCTCTGGGGCCAACGTCCTGACTTTC
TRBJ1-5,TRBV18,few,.,CASSPRRMNQPQHF,TGTGCCAGCTCACCGAGGCGGATGAATCAGCCCCAGCATTTT
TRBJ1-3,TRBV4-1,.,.,CASSHLPGNTIYF,TGCGCCAGCAGCCACCTCCCTGGAAACACCATATATTTT
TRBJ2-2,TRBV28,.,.,CASSLGVTGELFF,TGTGCCAGCAGTTTAGGGGTCACCGGGGAGCTGTTTTTT
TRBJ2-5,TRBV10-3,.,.,CAISESGVQETQYF,TGTGCCATCAGTGAAAGCGGCGTCCAAGAGACCCAGTACTTC
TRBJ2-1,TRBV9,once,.,CASSVAWSEQFF,TGTGCCAGCAGCGTAGCCTGGTCAGAGCAGTTCTTC
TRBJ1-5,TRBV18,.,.,CASSPIGGTQPQHF,TGTGCCAGCTCACCAATCGGGGGGACCCAGCCCCAGCATTTT
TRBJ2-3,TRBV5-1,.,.,CASSLPGRAQYF,TGCGCCAGCAGCCTACCCGGGCGGGCGCAGTATTTT
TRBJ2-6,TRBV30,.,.,CAWSGIESGANVLTF,TGTGCCTGGAGTGGAATCGAATCTGGGGCCAACGTCCTGACTTTC
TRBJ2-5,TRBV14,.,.,CASSQERTPGTQYF,TGTGCCAGCAGCCAAGAAAGGACCCCCGGAACCCAGTACTTC